These 4 T cell receptor beta chains came from one sample sequenced in a study of Ad26.COV2.S vaccination and SARS-CoV-2 variants. The treatment: roughly 18 received Ad26.COV2.S at low or high dose, single or two shots; about five received placebo; per-sample allocation not given. Specimens were obtained on day 63 following the first vaccine or placebo injection. The table came from immunoSEQ multiplex PCR; TCRdb's copy has only in-frame clones and leaves some out. The sample has some 450,000 clones, less than 95% seen once. This specimen was peripheral blood, taken in a trial of Ad26.COV2.S vaccine versus placebo. The receptors stem from a person between 18 and 65 years old who received the Ad26.COV2.S COVID-19 vaccine or a placebo.

This chain uses TRBV5-1 with TRBJ2-7; D may be TRBD1 (7 bases). Germline V gene data show CDR1 as SGHRS and CDR2 as YFSETQ. CDR3 size: 14 residues. V was cut by 5 bases and J by 0 bases, with 12 bases left in between. CDR3 DNA: TGCGCCAGCAGGCAGGGGGGCAGCTCCTACGAGCAGTACTTC. Residues: CASRQGGSSYEQYF.

The chain carries TRBV3-1 (or the pseudogene TRBV3-2) and TRBJ2-5, with 8 bases lining up with TRBD2. The junction had 7 bases not matched to a gene; V was cut back by 4 bases and J by 3 bases. Germline lookup yields CDR1 LGHDT and CDR2 YNNKEL (reference sequence). The CDR3 is 15 residues long. The CDR3 here is CASSLPAGEKETQYF. The CDR3 region has the DNA TGTGCCAGCAGCCTACCAGCGGGAGAAAAAGAGACCCAGTACTTC.

V gene TRBV19 combines with J gene TRBJ2-7; TRBD2 matches at 12 bases. Germline V CDR1 and CDR2: LNHDA, SQIVND (reference sequence). This CDR3 is 17 amino acids long. V lost 4 bases to trimming and J lost 2 bases; unmatched junction nucleotides: 9. The CDR3 here is CASSKLAGGPTAYEQYF. In DNA form, the CDR3 reads TGTGCCAGTAGTAAGCTAGCGGGAGGGCCAACGGCCTACGAGCAGTACTTC.

V and J are TRBV5-8 and TRBJ2-5; 10 nucleotides agree with TRBD1. The germline CDR1 and CDR2 sequences are SGHTS and YDEGEE. V was clipped by 4 bases and J by 0 bases; unmatched bases: 3. The CDR3 totals 15 residues. The CDR3 bases are TGTGCCAGCAGCCCAGGGACAGGGGACCAAGAGACCCAGTACTTC. Its translation is CASSPGTGDQETQYF.